This T cell receptor (beta chain) was sequenced during a study of blood T cells in healthy people across ages. Germline CDR1 and CDR2: LNHNV and YYDKDF (reference sequence). V lost 0 bases to trimming and J lost 6 bases, with 9 bases between them. The CDR3 totals 14 residues. A J-beta primer mix and a sample-barcoded 5' primer were used in a second PCR of about 7 to 12 cycles. TCRdb independently ran MiXCR on the 5' RACE reads; one entry per CDR3 protein. Among approximately 1,100,000 distinct CDR3 sequences listed, 35% to 55% were seen once. The chain has TRBV15 and TRBJ1-5, with TRBD1 as a possible D gene (5 bases). The sequenced material came from blood. The clonotype originates from a woman aged 55-69 years in good health. The CDR3 DNA reads TGTGCCACCAGCAGAGATATGGGGGGTCAGCCCCAGCATTTT. The encoded protein is CATSRDMGGQPQHF.